A single sample gave rise to the 27 T cell receptor beta chains below, sequenced in a study of blood T cells in healthy people across ages. With a J-beta primer mix and a sample-barcoded 5' primer, a second PCR ran about 7 to 12 cycles. TCRdb redid the calling of the 5' RACE reads with MiXCR, one entry per CDR3 protein. The sample yields around 1,800,000 distinct CDR3 sequences, roughly 43% seen once. The sample taken for sequencing was blood. Receptors originate from a human donor in good health.

There are a few counts of this clonotype. The chain employs TRBV6-1 and TRBJ2-4; D gene uncertain. V lost 6 bases, J lost 0 bases, and 18 bases lay in between. CDR3 length: 17 amino acids. Germline CDR1 reads MNHNS; CDR2 reads SASEGT. The CDR3 sequence: CASSFAIPAGAKNIQYF. CDR3 coding DNA: TGTGCCAGCAGCTTTGCGATCCCGGCTGGAGCCAAAAACATTCAGTACTTC.

This clonotype was seen only a few times. This chain joins TRBV4-2 and TRBJ1-2; 9 bases fit TRBD1. V trimming: 5 bases; J trimming: 6 bases; junction bases outside the gene matches: 4. The CDR3 has 13 amino acids. Per the germline V gene, CDR1 is LGHNA and CDR2 is YNFKEQ. As DNA, the CDR3 is TGTGCCAGCAGCTCAGGACAGGGGCATGGCTACACCTTC. It codes for CASSSGQGHGYTF.

Details on this clonotype: This may stem from a read error, because a much larger clone lies one nucleotide away. The chain links TRBV20-1 to TRBJ2-1, with TRBD1 matching over 8 bases. Germline V gene lookup returns CDR1 DFQATT and CDR2 SNEGSKA (reference sequence). This CDR3 spans 14 amino acids. V was pared by 6 bases and J by 5 bases, with 9 bases of the junction left unmatched. CDR3 protein: CSARTGRSDNEQFF. In DNA form, the CDR3 reads TGCAGTGCAAGGACAGGGAGGTCCGACAATGAGCAGTTCTTC.

There are a few counts of this clonotype. The chain links TRBV6-5 to TRBJ2-4, with D perhaps matching TRBD1 (6 bases). The J call may be incorrect, as the DNA end agrees better with TRBJ2-7. Germline V gives CDR1 MNHEY, CDR2 SVGAGI. CDR3 length equals 15 residues. CDR3 sequence: CASSYSTAGAYEQYF. CDR3 in DNA: TGTGCCAGCAGTTACTCGACTGCAGGGGCCTACGAGCAGTACTTC.

This clonotype was seen repeatedly, ten times or more. V usage is TRBV5-1 and J usage is TRBJ1-1; D is unclear. Trimming left V 3 bases short and J 1 base short, with 7 bases between. This CDR3 region has 13 residues. Germline V CDR1 and CDR2: SGHRS, YFSETQ. CDR3 in amino acids: CASSSPGNTEAFF. DNA of the CDR3: TGCGCCAGCAGCTCCCCAGGGAACACTGAAGCTTTCTTT.

This chain joins TRBV7-2 and TRBJ2-1, with D perhaps TRBD2 (6 bases). Germline assignment: CDR1 SGHTA and CDR2 FQGNSA. Trimming pared 3 bases from V and 6 bases from J, leaving 18 bases between. This CDR3 has 16 amino acids. In nucleotides, the CDR3 is TGTGCCAGCAGCTTTCGGCGGGGCCCTCCTACCAATGAGCAGTTCTTC. This translates into CASSFRRGPPTNEQFF.

CDR3 region: CASSAGGWDRGLPTYEQYF. CDR3 sequence (DNA): TGTGCCAGCAGCGCGGGGGGTTGGGACAGGGGCCTGCCAACCTACGAGCAGTACTTC. The V gene is TRBV9, the J gene TRBJ2-5, with 10 bases that match TRBD1. The DNA matches TRBJ2-7 better at its end, which makes the J call doubtful. The CDR3 loop spans 19 amino acids. Germline V lookup: CDR1 SGDLS, CDR2 YYNGEE.

J is TRBJ1-2 and V is TRBV24-1; maybe TRBD1 (6 bases). This CDR3 is built from 14 residues. From germline, CDR1 is KGHDR and CDR2 SFDVKD. Trimming left V 3 bases short and J 4 bases short, with 11 bases between. The CDR3 here is CATSDAGGTYGYTF. In nucleotides, the CDR3 is TGTGCCACCAGTGATGCTGGGGGCACCTATGGCTACACCTTC.

The chain couples TRBV29-1 to TRBJ1-2; D gene unclear. V lost 6 bases to trimming and J lost 8 bases, with 16 bases between them. Germline loops: CDR1 SQVTM, CDR2 ANQGSEA. The length of the CDR3 is 12 residues. The DNA for the CDR3 is TGCAGCGTCGATTCTAGCCAGTGGGGCTACACCTTC. Its protein is CSVDSSQWGYTF.

This rearrangement joins TRBV3-1 to TRBJ2-7, with D possibly being TRBD1 (5 bases). The V end was cut by 6 bases, the J end by 2 bases, with 20 bases between. Germline lookup yields CDR1 LGHDT and CDR2 YNNKEL (reference sequence). The CDR3 loop spans 16 amino acids. The CDR3 reads CASSNTWGLPAYEQYF. The CDR3, as DNA: TGTGCCAGCAGTAACACCTGGGGCCTGCCAGCCTACGAGCAGTACTTC.

The gene calls are TRBV7-9 and TRBJ1-2; TRBD1 agrees at 7 bases. V was clipped by 2 bases and J by 6 bases; unmatched bases: 12. The germline V gene encodes CDR1 SEHNR and CDR2 FQNEAQ (reference sequence). CDR3 length equals 16 residues. The CDR3 reads CASSLRLVGQGDGYTF. DNA of the CDR3: TGTGCCAGCAGCTTACGCCTGGTGGGGCAGGGGGATGGCTACACCTTC.

V usage is TRBV20-1 and J usage is TRBJ2-5, with D perhaps matching TRBD2 (6 bases). CDR1 DFQATT and CDR2 SNEGSKA come from the germline V gene (reference sequence). The CDR3 length is 13 residues. The V gene lost 5 bases and the J gene lost 4 bases, with 14 bases spanning the gap. CDR3 in DNA: TGCAGTGCTTTAGCGGAGGCACCAGAGACCCAGTACTTC. This encodes CSALAEAPETQYF.

This clonotype occurred a few times. V is TRBV2 and J is TRBJ2-1; a possible D gene is TRBD1 (6 bases). CDR1 SNHLY and CDR2 FYNNEI come from the germline V gene. Between the trimmed V and J ends, which lost 4 bases and 5 bases, there was a span of 15 bases. The CDR3 is made up of 15 amino acids. CDR3 amino acids: CASSVGQGTHNEQFF. In DNA, the CDR3 is TGTGCCAGCAGTGTTGGCCAGGGGACACACAATGAGCAGTTCTTC.

This clonotype was recorded many times. V is TRBV7-2 and J is TRBJ2-1; D not resolved. In germline, CDR1 is SGHTA, CDR2 FQGNSA. The CDR3 has 15 amino acids. V was cut by 1 base and J by 1 base, with 8 bases left in between. Here the CDR3 reads CASSLGIGSYNEQFF. For the CDR3, the DNA is TGTGCCAGCAGCTTAGGGATAGGGTCCTACAATGAGCAGTTCTTC.

This chain joins TRBV9 and TRBJ2-4; 7 bases align to TRBD1. V lost 4 bases, J lost 13 bases, and 11 bases stayed unmatched. The germline gives CDR1 SGDLS, CDR2 YYNGEE. This CDR3 region has 13 residues. The CDR3 region has the DNA TGTGCCAGCAGCCTCGGACAGGCTATGGAGCAGTACTTC. It translates to CASSLGQAMEQYF.

J is TRBJ2-1 and V is TRBV10-3; 8 bases map to TRBD1. The ends lost 3 bases at V and 3 bases at J; junction bases unmatched: 4. Per the germline V gene, CDR1 is ENHRY and CDR2 is SYGVKD. The CDR3 is 15 amino acids. The CDR3 DNA reads as TGTGCCATCAGTGACTACAGGGGGAGCTACAATGAGCAGTTCTTC. It yields the protein CAISDYRGSYNEQFF.

Concerning this clonotype itself: A much larger clone is a single base away; this may be a read error. The chain joins TRBV29-1 to TRBJ1-5; D uncertain. The germline gives CDR1 SQVTM, CDR2 ANQGSEA. This CDR3 spans 13 amino acids. The ends were cut back, 0 bases at V and 4 bases at J, with 7 bases in the middle. The CDR3 sequence is CSVEDRPNQPQHF. The CDR3 DNA sequence: TGCAGCGTTGAAGATAGGCCTAATCAGCCCCAGCATTTT.

The table lists this clonotype with many counts. The chain joins TRBV6-5 to TRBJ2-7; unclear D gene. Deletions cut 5 bases from V and 4 bases from J, with 12 bases between. The germline CDR1 and CDR2 sequences are MNHEY and SVGAGI. This CDR3 has 13 residues. The CDR3 reads CASSAPETYEQYF. The CDR3 nucleotides read TGTGCCAGCAGTGCCCCAGAGACATACGAGCAGTACTTC.

V is TRBV10-3 and J is TRBJ2-5, with TRBD1 matching 7 bases. V trimming: 6 bases; J trimming: 5 bases; junction bases outside the gene matches: 6. In germline, CDR1 is ENHRY, CDR2 SYGVKD. The CDR3 loop spans 13 amino acids. CDR3 coding DNA: TGTGCCATCAGCTACAGGGGCTCGGAGACCCAGTACTTC. The encoded protein is CAISYRGSETQYF.

This clonotype was detected a few times. The genes are TRBV29-1 and TRBJ2-7; D uncertain. Germline V gene sequence: CDR1 SQVTM, CDR2 ANQGSEA. CDR3 length equals 12 residues. Trimming pared 4 bases from V and 2 bases from J, leaving 9 bases between. The CDR3: CSVVVSPYEQYF. The CDR3, as DNA: TGCAGCGTTGTTGTGTCCCCCTACGAGCAGTACTTC.

The genes are TRBV20-1 and TRBJ1-1; 8 nucleotides agree with TRBD1. V trimming: 7 bases; J trimming: 6 bases; junction bases outside the gene matches: 7. This CDR3 is built from 12 residues. CDR1 is DFQATT, CDR2 SNEGSKA, per germline (reference sequence). CDR3 amino acids: CSVDRGPPEAFF. DNA for the CDR3: TGCAGTGTCGACAGGGGCCCCCCTGAAGCTTTCTTT.

This clonotype has more than one count but fewer than ten. CDR3 in DNA: TGTGCCAGCAGTTCGTGGACTCCTGAAGCTTTCTTT. The encoded protein is CASSSWTPEAFF. The chain links TRBV6-2 or TRBV6-3 to TRBJ1-1; D uncertain. Trimming took 4 bases from V and 6 from J, leaving 9 bases between them. CDR3 length equals 12 residues. Germline assignment: CDR1 MNHEY and CDR2 SVGEGT.

This clonotype was seen a few times. This chain joins TRBV7-2 and TRBJ2-5; the match to TRBD2 covers 12 bases. The CDR3 is 15 amino acids. The V gene's germline CDR1 is SGHTA and CDR2 FQGNSA. V shed 5 bases and J 5 bases; nucleotides not matched to a gene: 6. In DNA, the CDR3 is TGTGCCAGCAGCCCGACACTAGCGGGGGGTGAGACCCAGTACTTC. Amino acid sequence: CASSPTLAGGETQYF.

The chain combines TRBV20-1 with TRBJ1-2; TRBD1 matches at 10 bases. The CDR3 length is 13 residues. V lost 8 bases and J lost 2; bases outside the gene matches: 5. Per the germline V gene, CDR1 is DFQATT and CDR2 is SNEGSKA (reference sequence). The CDR3 loop is CSSRQGANYGYTF. The CDR3 coding sequence is TGCAGTTCCCGACAGGGGGCGAACTATGGCTACACCTTC.

V is TRBV7-9 and J is TRBJ2-3; D might be TRBD1 (5 bases). The CDR3 has 11 amino acids. Trimming removed 6 bases from V and 5 bases from J, with 6 bases in between. Germline values: CDR1 SEHNR, CDR2 FQNEAQ (reference sequence). The CDR3 loop is CASRGQDTQYF. The CDR3 nucleotides read TGTGCCAGCAGGGGGCAAGATACGCAGTATTTT.

This chain joins TRBV7-2 and TRBJ1-5; D gene ambiguous. With 3 bases removed from V and 5 bases from J, the gap between germline ends came to 8 bases. Germline assignment: CDR1 SGHTA and CDR2 FQGNSA. The CDR3 spans 13 residues. Here the CDR3 reads CASSFTDDQPQHF. The CDR3 nucleotides read TGTGCCAGCAGCTTCACCGACGATCAGCCCCAGCATTTT.

The CDR3 is CAISPGLAGPDTQYF. The CDR3 nucleotides are TGTGCCATCAGTCCGGGACTAGCCGGGCCGGATACGCAGTATTTT. The chain has TRBV10-3 and TRBJ2-3, with TRBD2 identical over 9 bases. V shed 5 bases and J 6 bases; nucleotides not matched to a gene: 9. CDR1 and CDR2 (germline): ENHRY, SYGVKD. CDR3 length equals 15 residues.